These 27 T cell receptor beta chains originate from one sample sequenced in a study of follicular helper T cells after annual influenza vaccination. Sequenced by immunoSEQ multiplex PCR; TCRdb stores in-frame clones only, minus some. The table has about 11,000 clones, 70% to 85% seen once; the top ten hold roughly 0.9%. This material consisted of CXCR5- memory CD4+ T cells sorted from blood, taken 6 weeks after influenza vaccination. All receptors derive from an adult who received the influenza vaccine.

The chain carries TRBV19 and TRBJ2-1, with 7 bases lining up with TRBD2. CDR3 length equals 15 residues. CDR1 and CDR2 from the germline V gene are LNHDA and SQIVND (reference sequence). V lost 4 bases to trimming and J lost 4 bases; unmatched junction nucleotides: 7. CDR3 in amino acids: CASSTGRGRYNEQFF. CDR3 coding DNA: TGTGCCAGTAGTACAGGGAGGGGAAGATACAATGAGCAGTTCTTC.

The table lists this clone with a few counts. The chain combines TRBV6-1 with TRBJ1-2, with D perhaps matching TRBD1 (5 bases). The CDR3 runs to 14 residues. V lost 2 bases to trimming and J lost 1 base, with 8 bases between them. Germline V gives CDR1 MNHNS, CDR2 SASEGT. The CDR3 DNA sequence: TGTGCCAGCAGTGAAATGACAGATAACTATGGCTACACCTTC. As protein: CASSEMTDNYGYTF.

V is TRBV15 and J is TRBJ1-2; possible D gene TRBD1, 5 bases. The germline V and J ends were trimmed by 3 bases and 6 bases, with 17 bases remaining between them. In germline, CDR1 is LNHNV, CDR2 YYDKDF (reference sequence). The CDR3 is made up of 15 amino acids. The DNA for the CDR3 is TGTGCCACCAGCAGGCCCGGGGGGGGACGGGATGGCTACACCTTC. It yields the protein CATSRPGGGRDGYTF.

V and J are TRBV28 and TRBJ1-1, with D perhaps matching TRBD1 (6 bases). The length of the CDR3 is 11 residues. Germline CDR1 MDHEN, CDR2 SYDVKM. V lost 6 bases and J lost 11, with 13 bases in between. The CDR3 DNA follows: TGTGCCAGCAGCGAACAGGGTCGCGCTTTCTTT. It is translated as CASSEQGRAFF.

This chain joins TRBV7-6 and TRBJ1-1; the D is unclear. CDR1 is SGHVS and CDR2 is FNYEAQ in the germline V gene. The CDR3 sequence is 15 residues long. Trimming removed 4 bases at V and 3 bases at J, with 15 bases between. The CDR3 sequence is CASSSYPGSDTEAFF. Written as DNA, the CDR3 is TGTGCCAGCAGCTCCTATCCGGGGTCGGACACTGAAGCTTTCTTT.

The CDR3 nucleotides read TGTGCCAGCAGAAACAAGTGGGAAGAGACCCAGTACTTC. This gives the protein CASRNKWEETQYF. The V and J genes are TRBV27 and TRBJ2-5; D call uncertain. The germline V and J ends were trimmed by 6 bases and 3 bases, with 11 bases remaining between them. The CDR3 totals 13 residues. CDR1 is MNHEY and CDR2 is SMNVEV in the germline V gene (reference sequence).

The chain links TRBV5-1 to TRBJ2-1; 13 bases agree with TRBD2. Germline CDR1 and CDR2: SGHRS and YFSETQ. This CDR3 has 14 residues. Trimming at V came to 5 bases and at J to 6 bases, leaving 2 bases not matched to a gene. The CDR3 reads CASSGTSGINEQFF. CDR3 in DNA: TGCGCCAGCAGTGGGACTAGCGGGATCAATGAGCAGTTCTTC.

The V and J genes are TRBV21-1 and TRBJ2-4; the DNA was not used to check the table's D call, TRBD2. TRBV21-1 is a recognized pseudogene. This CDR3 is 17 amino acids long. The CDR3 coding sequence is TGTGCCAGCAGCCCCAAGCTTGTCACTAGGAGCGAAAACATTCAGTACTTC. Translated: CASSPKLVTRSENIQYF.

This clone was observed once. The V and J genes are TRBV7-8 and TRBJ1-4; 9 bases fit TRBD1. The CDR3 contains 15 residues. The V and J ends lost 4 bases and 8 bases, in that order; junction bases with no gene match: 8. CDR1 is SGHVS, CDR2 FQNEAQ, per germline. The CDR3 here is CASSSAGTGPEKLFF. The CDR3 DNA sequence: TGTGCCAGCAGCTCGGCGGGGACAGGGCCCGAAAAACTGTTTTTT.

The CDR3 region has the DNA TGTGCCAGCAGCCGCTCAACCCAGACAGGGGCTGGGGCCAACGTCCTGACTTTC. Protein product: CASSRSTQTGAGANVLTF. This chain connects TRBV7-8 to TRBJ2-6; 8 bases are a match to TRBD1. V trimming: 5 bases; J trimming: 2 bases; junction bases outside the gene matches: 11. There are 18 residues in the CDR3. Germline V gives CDR1 SGHVS, CDR2 FQNEAQ.

J is TRBJ1-5 and V is TRBV7-9, with 9 bases identical to TRBD1. V lost 1 base, J lost 4 bases, and 2 bases stayed unmatched. The CDR3 is 15 residues long. CDR1 is SEHNR and CDR2 is FQNEAQ in the germline V gene (reference sequence). CDR3 sequence (DNA): TGTGCCAGCAGCTTAGTAGGGACAGGGAATCAGCCCCAGCATTTT. Its protein is CASSLVGTGNQPQHF. The full variable domain, rest sourced from reference TRBV7-9 and TRBJ1-5, is DTGVSQNPRHKITKRGQNVTFRCDPISEHNRLYWYRQTLGQGPEFLTYFQNEAQLEKSRLLSDRFSAERPKGSFSTLEIQRTEQGDSAMYLCASSLVGTGNQPQHFGDGTRLSIL.

The chain employs TRBV6-6 and TRBJ1-5; D may be TRBD1 (6 bases). The V gene lost 2 bases and the J gene lost 7 bases, with 9 bases spanning the gap. The length of the CDR3 is 13 residues. The germline V gene has CDR1 MNHNY and CDR2 SVGAGI (reference sequence). The CDR3 coding sequence is TGTGCCAGCAGTTACGGTGACAGGCAGCCCCAGCATTTT. Protein sequence: CASSYGDRQPQHF.

The chain recombines TRBV7-2 with TRBJ2-3; D uncertain. Looked up from germline, CDR1 is SGHTA and CDR2 is FQGNSA. The germline V and J ends were trimmed by 4 bases and 4 bases, with 9 bases remaining between them. This CDR3 contains 13 residues. CDR3 residues: CASSSTPADTQYF. The DNA of the CDR3 is TGTGCCAGCAGCTCTACTCCCGCAGATACGCAGTATTTT.

This clone was picked up one time. The chain recombines TRBV30 with TRBJ2-3; the D call may be TRBD1 or TRBD2 (7 bases each). The CDR3 has 15 residues. Germline lookup yields CDR1 GTSNPN and CDR2 SVGIG (reference sequence). Trimming removed 3 bases at V and 4 bases at J, with 17 bases between. CDR3 residues: CAWSPAGGAPDTQYF. DNA of the CDR3: TGTGCCTGGAGCCCAGCAGGGGGGGCCCCAGATACGCAGTATTTT.

This chain uses TRBV13 with TRBJ2-7; D is tentatively TRBD1 or TRBD2 (6 bases each). The germline CDR1 and CDR2 sequences are PRHDT and FYEKMQ (reference sequence). CDR3 size: 15 residues. V was shortened by 5 bases and J by 2 bases, with 16 bases between the two germline ends. The CDR3 spells CASSPRGVGTYEQYF. The CDR3 DNA follows: TGTGCCAGCAGCCCGAGGGGGGTGGGGACCTACGAGCAGTACTTC.

The chain combines TRBV6-6 with TRBJ1-5, with D unresolved. This CDR3 is built from 15 residues. V was clipped by 0 bases and J by 7 bases, with 13 bases between them. Germline V lookup: CDR1 MNHNY, CDR2 SVGAGI (reference sequence). In DNA form, the CDR3 reads TGTGCCAGCAGTTACTCGAAGGGAGGGAAGCAGCCCCAGCATTTT. Amino acids: CASSYSKGGKQPQHF.

The chain joins TRBV7-6 to TRBJ2-5; weak D call: TRBD1 (6 bases). The V gene lost 5 bases and the J gene lost 3 bases, with 10 bases spanning the gap. Per germline, CDR1 SGHVS and CDR2 FNYEAQ. The CDR3 runs to 13 residues. The CDR3 DNA sequence: TGTGCCAGCAGCCCTTACAGGGAAGAGACCCAGTACTTC. Amino acids: CASSPYREETQYF.

The chain carries TRBV5-4 and TRBJ2-1, with 7 nucleotides matching TRBD2. This CDR3 has 18 residues. The ends lost 4 bases at V and 5 bases at J; junction bases unmatched: 18. In germline, CDR1 is SGHNT, CDR2 YYREEE (reference sequence). The CDR3 bases are TGTGCCAGCAGCCGCGGACGGGAAGGGCGGGGGACGGACAATGAGCAGTTCTTC. Residues: CASSRGREGRGTDNEQFF. The full variable domain, completed using reference TRBV5-4 and TRBJ2-1, is ETGVTQSPTHLIKTRGQQVTLRCSSQSGHNTVSWYQQALGQGPQFIFQYYREEENGRGNFPPRFSGLQFPNYSSELNVNALELDDSALYLCASSRGREGRGTDNEQFFGPGTRLTVL.

The chain couples TRBV19 to TRBJ2-1; D call uncertain. The CDR3 has 10 amino acids. Germline V gene sequence: CDR1 LNHDA, CDR2 SQIVND (reference sequence). V dropped 9 bases and J dropped 10 bases, with 10 bases sitting between them. The CDR3 reads CARNNGEQFF. CDR3 coding DNA: TGTGCCAGAAATAATGGGGAGCAGTTCTTC.

This chain joins TRBV10-2 and TRBJ2-5; possibly TRBD1 for D (7 bases). Germline V gene lookup returns CDR1 WSHSY and CDR2 SAAADI. CDR3 length equals 12 residues. Between the trimmed V and J ends, which lost 4 bases and 7 bases, there was a span of 10 bases. This CDR3 reads CASSVQGGTQYF. The DNA for the CDR3 is TGCGCCAGCAGTGTTCAGGGGGGGACCCAGTACTTC.

V is TRBV28 and J is TRBJ2-3, with a tentative D call TRBD1 (6 bases). The CDR3 runs 12 residues. The V end lost 2 bases, the J end lost 7 bases, and 7 bases lay between the germline ends. Germline values: CDR1 MDHEN, CDR2 SYDVKM. The CDR3 DNA is TGTGCCAGCAGTTTAACAGGGAATACGCAGTATTTT. It specifies CASSLTGNTQYF.

The J gene is TRBJ2-3, the V gene TRBV28; 15 nucleotides match TRBD2. CDR1 MDHEN and CDR2 SYDVKM come from the germline V gene. With V trimmed by 6 bases and J by 8 bases, 6 bases remained unmatched. The CDR3 is made up of 15 amino acids. The CDR3 nucleotides are TGTGCCAGCAGCACCGGGACTAGCGGGAGGATTACGCAGTATTTT. Translated: CASSTGTSGRITQYF. Together with reference TRBV28 and TRBJ2-3, the CDR3 gives the full variable domain: DVKVTQSSRYLVKRTGEKVFLECVQDMDHENMFWYRQDPGLGLRLIYFSYDVKMKEKGDIPEGYSVSREKKERFSLILESASTNQTSMYLCASSTGTSGRITQYFGPGTRLTVL.

The chain is built from TRBV7-2 and TRBJ2-7; unclear D gene. Germline V lookup: CDR1 SGHTA, CDR2 FQGNSA. The CDR3 length is 12 residues. Trimming cost V 4 bases and J 4 bases, with 8 bases left between them. CDR3 nucleotides: TGTGCCAGCAGCTCGCTCGGTTACGAGCAGTACTTC. Translating it yields CASSSLGYEQYF.

The chain recombines TRBV28 with TRBJ1-5; D might be TRBD1 (6 bases). Germline values: CDR1 MDHEN, CDR2 SYDVKM. The V end was cut by 5 bases, the J end by 2 bases, with 10 bases between. The CDR3 is 14 amino acids. DNA for the CDR3: TGTGCCAGCAGTATGACAGGCCGCAATCAGCCCCAGCATTTT. It codes for CASSMTGRNQPQHF.

V and J are TRBV7-9 and TRBJ1-1; D gene uncertain. The CDR3 loop spans 15 amino acids. CDR1 is SEHNR and CDR2 is FQNEAQ in the germline V gene (reference sequence). Trimming took off 3 bases at V and 1 base at J, with 12 bases between the two ends. CDR3 loop: CASSFGSGRNTEAFF. The CDR3 DNA reads as TGTGCCAGCAGCTTCGGTTCAGGACGGAACACTGAAGCTTTCTTT.

The chain carries TRBV7-2 and TRBJ2-5, with 9 bases identical to TRBD2. The germline V gene has CDR1 SGHTA and CDR2 FQGNSA. The V segment lost 5 bases and the J segment 4 bases; nucleotides outside the gene matches: 8. The CDR3 spans 15 residues. The CDR3: CASSPHAGGGETQYF. DNA for the CDR3: TGTGCCAGCAGCCCGCATGCGGGGGGGGGAGAGACCCAGTACTTC.

This clone showed up just once. The chain employs TRBV12-5 and TRBJ2-2, with 7 bases aligning to TRBD1. Germline loops: CDR1 LGHNT, CDR2 FRNRAP. The trim removed 0 bases at V and 2 bases at J, leaving 12 bases unmatched. This CDR3 comprises 19 residues. This CDR3 reads CASGLVPLGTVKNTGELFF. CDR3 in DNA: TGTGCTAGTGGTTTGGTACCACTGGGGACAGTGAAAAACACCGGGGAGCTGTTTTTT.